This entry lists 23 T cell receptor beta chains sequenced from one sample in a study of cytomegalovirus exposure and HLA in healthy donors. Use of 60 Vbeta and 13 Jbeta primers characterized the PCR. Only in-frame clones appear in the TCRdb table, and some are missing; sequencing was by immunoSEQ multiplex PCR. The repertoire holds around 200,000 clones, with around 70% as singletons. Sequencing was carried out using PBMCs. All receptors come from a male donor in good health and CMV-seronegative.

This clone was picked up one time. The CDR3 region has the DNA TGTGCCAGCAGCGGGACAGACCCGCTAACTGGAAACACCATATATTTT. Amino acids: CASSGTDPLTGNTIYF. The chain has TRBV9 and TRBJ1-3; D perhaps matches TRBD1 (6 bases). This CDR3 spans 16 amino acids. Trimming pared 3 bases from V and 2 bases from J, leaving 15 bases between. Germline V gene data show CDR1 as SGDLS and CDR2 as YYNGEE.

A few counts support this clone. This chain connects TRBV6-4 to TRBJ1-5, with D possibly being TRBD1 (5 bases). Trimming cost V 2 bases and J 3 bases, with 14 bases left between them. The CDR3 has 16 residues. The germline V gene encodes CDR1 MRHNA and CDR2 SNTAGT. The CDR3 DNA reads as TGTGCCAGCAGTGACGGGCAGGTGGGACTCAATCAGCCCCAGCATTTT. Amino acids: CASSDGQVGLNQPQHF.

V and J are TRBV2 and TRBJ1-5; no firm D call. From germline, CDR1 is SNHLY and CDR2 FYNNEI. V lost 2 bases to trimming and J lost 7 bases, with 6 bases between them. CDR3 size: 12 residues. As DNA, the CDR3 is TGTGCCAGCAGTGAATCAGTACAGCCCCAGCATTTT. Translating it yields CASSESVQPQHF.

This clone was recorded only once. The genes are TRBV6-5 and TRBJ1-1, with D possibly being TRBD1 (6 bases). Trimming pared 2 bases from V and 0 bases from J, leaving 10 bases between. Germline loops: CDR1 MNHEY, CDR2 SVGAGI. This CDR3 has 15 residues. This chain's CDR3 is CASSYGQSMNTEAFF. Written as DNA, the CDR3 is TGTGCCAGCAGTTACGGACAGAGCATGAACACTGAAGCTTTCTTT.

This chain links TRBV25-1 with TRBJ2-7, with D possibly TRBD1 on 6 matching bases. Germline-derived CDR1 and CDR2 are MGHDK and SYGVNS. This CDR3 contains 14 residues. The V end was cut by 4 bases, the J end by 3 bases, with 13 bases between. CDR3 amino acids: CASSGWGLNYEQYF. CDR3 DNA: TGTGCCAGCAGTGGGTGGGGGCTCAACTACGAGCAGTACTTC.

The rearrangement links TRBV5-1 to TRBJ1-2; D is perhaps TRBD1 (5 bases). Germline V lookup: CDR1 SGHRS, CDR2 YFSETQ. Trimming removed 0 bases at V and 7 bases at J, with 16 bases between. CDR3 length equals 15 residues. In DNA form, the CDR3 reads TGCGCCAGCAGCTTGGTTGCCAGGGAAAAAGGTGGCTACACCTTC. It specifies CASSLVAREKGGYTF.

V gene TRBV7-3 combines with J gene TRBJ2-7; 11 bases are shared with TRBD1. Per the germline V gene, CDR1 is SGHTA and CDR2 is FQGTGA. V shed 5 bases and J 3 bases; nucleotides not matched to a gene: 6. CDR3 size: 15 residues. CDR3 protein: CASSRDGTGGYEQYF. In DNA, the CDR3 is TGTGCCAGCAGCCGAGACGGGACAGGGGGCTACGAGCAGTACTTC. The full variable domain, completed using reference TRBV7-3 and TRBJ2-7, is GAGVSQTPSNKVTEKGKYVELRCDPISGHTALYWYRQSLGQGPEFLIYFQGTGAADDSGLPNDRFFAVRPEGSVSTLKIQRTERGDSAVYLCASSRDGTGGYEQYFGPGTRLTVT.

V and J are TRBV6-5 and TRBJ1-1; no clear D gene. The CDR3 totals 15 residues. The germline V gene has CDR1 MNHEY and CDR2 SVGAGI. Trimming left V 0 bases short and J 4 bases short, with 12 bases between. Here the CDR3 reads CASSYSNSPSTEAFF. The DNA of the CDR3 is TGTGCCAGCAGTTACTCTAATTCCCCGAGCACTGAAGCTTTCTTT.

The chain recombines TRBV6-1 with TRBJ1-5, with 7 bases aligning to TRBD1. The trim removed 4 bases at V and 0 bases at J, leaving 3 bases unmatched. The length of the CDR3 is 15 residues. Germline loops: CDR1 MNHNS, CDR2 SASEGT. Here the CDR3 DNA reads TGTGCCAGCAGTGCGCAGGGGGGTAGCAATCAGCCCCAGCATTTT. This gives the protein CASSAQGGSNQPQHF.

This clone is a singleton in its sample. V and J are TRBV6-1 and TRBJ2-4, with a tentative D call TRBD2 (5 bases). V shed 3 bases and J shed 5 bases, with 17 bases lying between them. CDR1 is MNHNS and CDR2 is SASEGT in the germline V gene. This CDR3 is 16 amino acids long. The chain's CDR3 is CASSENLAILENIQYF. CDR3 sequence (DNA): TGTGCCAGCAGTGAGAACTTGGCCATACTAGAAAACATTCAGTACTTC.

The chain carries TRBV7-9 and TRBJ1-2; TRBD1 agrees at 7 bases. The ends lost 3 bases at V and 7 bases at J; junction bases unmatched: 14. The CDR3 spans 16 residues. In germline, CDR1 is SEHNR, CDR2 FQNEAQ (reference sequence). Written as DNA, the CDR3 is TGTGCCAGCAGCTTTCAGGGGGGAGCTGGGGAAGGTGGCTACACCTTC. Translation gives CASSFQGGAGEGGYTF.

The chain uses TRBV10-3 and TRBJ1-2; TRBD1 matches 8 bases. The CDR3 has 15 amino acids. CDR1 is ENHRY and CDR2 is SYGVKD in the germline V gene. The CDR3 DNA follows: TGTGCTATCCGGCAGGGGGCGTCGAGTGGCTATGGCTACACCTTC. Protein: CAIRQGASSGYGYTF.

V usage is TRBV6-5 and J usage is TRBJ2-7, with 8 bases that match TRBD2. V lost 4 bases to trimming and J lost 3 bases; unmatched junction nucleotides: 8. The CDR3 contains 15 residues. The V gene's germline CDR1 is MNHEY and CDR2 SVGAGI. Written as DNA, the CDR3 is TGTGCCAGCAGTTCCTTACTAGCGGCTAACTACGAGCAGTACTTC. Translating gives CASSSLLAANYEQYF.

This clone was counted once. The J gene is TRBJ2-1, the V gene TRBV28; TRBD1 agrees at 10 bases. V shed 7 bases, J shed 10 bases, and the junction held 16 bases outside the gene matches. The CDR3 is made up of 16 amino acids. CDR1 MDHEN and CDR2 SYDVKM come from the germline V gene. The CDR3 loop reads CASTYWGQGSGMEQFF. The CDR3 coding sequence is TGTGCCAGCACCTACTGGGGACAGGGGTCCGGAATGGAGCAGTTCTTC.

This clone has only one observation. In this CDR3 the conserved last residue, phenylalanine or tryptophan, is missing, so a read error is likely. V gene TRBV15 combines with J gene TRBJ1-2, with D hard to call. Trimming shortened V by 0 bases and J by 4 bases, and 9 bases separated the two germline ends. The CDR3 length is 14 residues. In germline, CDR1 is LNHNV, CDR2 YYDKDF (reference sequence). The CDR3 DNA sequence: TGTGCCACCAGCAGAGAGGGCCGAAGCTATGGCTACACCGTC. It is translated as CATSREGRSYGYTV.

The chain uses TRBV6-6 and TRBJ1-1, with no clear D. V dropped 6 bases and J dropped 4 bases, with 6 bases sitting between them. This CDR3 contains 11 residues. Germline loops: CDR1 MNHNY, CDR2 SVGAGI (reference sequence). The CDR3 DNA sequence: TGTGCCAGCAGCGTCGGCACTGAAGCTTTCTTT. This sequence encodes CASSVGTEAFF.

The chain joins TRBV19 to TRBJ2-1, with 8 bases lining up with TRBD2. V shed 5 bases and J 5 bases; nucleotides not matched to a gene: 17. Germline V CDR1 and CDR2: LNHDA, SQIVND (reference sequence). The CDR3 runs to 18 residues. CDR3 protein: CASSLRTSPSEENNEQFF. The DNA of the CDR3 is TGTGCCAGTAGTCTCCGGACTAGCCCCTCCGAAGAAAACAATGAGCAGTTCTTC. Variable domain in full (rest from reference TRBV19 and TRBJ2-1): DGGITQSPKYLFRKEGQNVTLSCEQNLNHDAMYWYRQDPGQGLRLIYYSQIVNDFQKGDIAEGYSVSREKKESFPLTVTSAQKNPTAFYLCASSLRTSPSEENNEQFFGPGTRLTVL.

The chain employs TRBV28 and TRBJ1-5; TRBD1 is a possible D gene (5 bases). The germline V and J ends were trimmed by 3 bases and 9 bases, with 15 bases remaining between them. The CDR3 length is 14 residues. The germline V gene encodes CDR1 MDHEN and CDR2 SYDVKM. Written as DNA, the CDR3 is TGTGCCAGCAGTTTTGTGGGGCCTCAGGGGCCCCAGCATTTT. Amino acids: CASSFVGPQGPQHF.

The V and J genes are TRBV6-5 and TRBJ2-3; 10 bases fit TRBD2. The CDR3 length is 14 residues. Trimming at V came to 7 bases and at J to 5 bases, leaving 6 bases not matched to a gene. Germline V gives CDR1 MNHEY, CDR2 SVGAGI. The CDR3 DNA reads as TGTGCCAGCAATCGCGCTAGCGGGGGAGATACGCAGTATTTT. Translated, it gives CASNRASGGDTQYF.

The genes are TRBV9 and TRBJ2-3; 7 nucleotides match TRBD2. The germline gives CDR1 SGDLS, CDR2 YYNGEE. The CDR3 extends over 15 amino acids. Trimming took 0 bases from V and 2 from J; bases not matched to a gene: 3. The CDR3 nucleotides read TGTGCCAGCAGCGTAGTGGGAGGGGTCACAGATACGCAGTATTTT. Translated, it gives CASSVVGGVTDTQYF.

The chain recombines TRBV7-9 with TRBJ2-7; D is ambiguous. The CDR3 covers 15 residues. V shed 1 base and J shed 3 bases, with 13 bases lying between them. Germline CDR1 is SEHNR and CDR2 is FQNEAQ (reference sequence). The CDR3 sequence is CASSLVDNGDYEQYF. The CDR3 nucleotides are TGTGCCAGCAGCTTAGTTGATAATGGAGACTACGAGCAGTACTTC.

The chain combines TRBV18 with TRBJ2-1, with 7 positions matching TRBD1. Germline CDR1 KGHSH, CDR2 LQKENI. With 2 bases clipped from V and 7 bases from J, the junction kept 8 bases outside the gene matches. The CDR3 contains 15 residues. This CDR3 is CASSPKAPGGNEQFF. Here the CDR3 DNA reads TGTGCCAGCTCACCAAAAGCCCCAGGGGGTAATGAGCAGTTCTTC.

Only a few counts were recorded for this clone. The chain combines TRBV6-5 with TRBJ2-3; TRBD2 matches 7 bases. This CDR3 region has 15 residues. The germline gives CDR1 MNHEY, CDR2 SVGAGI. The V segment lost 2 bases and the J segment 3 bases; nucleotides outside the gene matches: 5. CDR3 sequence reads: CASSYKRGPTDTQYF. The CDR3 DNA sequence: TGTGCCAGCAGTTACAAGCGGGGCCCTACAGATACGCAGTATTTT.